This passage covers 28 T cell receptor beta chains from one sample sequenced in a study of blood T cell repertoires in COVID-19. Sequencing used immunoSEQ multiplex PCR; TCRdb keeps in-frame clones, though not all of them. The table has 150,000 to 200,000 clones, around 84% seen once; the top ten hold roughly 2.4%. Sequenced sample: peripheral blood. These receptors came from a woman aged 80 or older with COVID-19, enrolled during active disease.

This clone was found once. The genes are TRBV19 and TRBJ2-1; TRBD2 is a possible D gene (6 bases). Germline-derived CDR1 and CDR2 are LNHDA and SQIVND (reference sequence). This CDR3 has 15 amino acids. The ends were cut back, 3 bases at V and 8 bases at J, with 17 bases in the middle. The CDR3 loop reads CASSMGKRVSDEQFF. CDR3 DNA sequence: TGTGCCAGTAGTATGGGGAAGCGGGTCTCGGATGAGCAGTTCTTC.

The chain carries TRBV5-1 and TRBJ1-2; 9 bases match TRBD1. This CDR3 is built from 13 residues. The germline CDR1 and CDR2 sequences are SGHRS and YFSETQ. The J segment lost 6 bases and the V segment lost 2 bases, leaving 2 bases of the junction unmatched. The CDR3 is CASSLTGGDGYTF. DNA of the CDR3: TGCGCCAGCAGCTTAACAGGGGGCGATGGCTACACCTTC.

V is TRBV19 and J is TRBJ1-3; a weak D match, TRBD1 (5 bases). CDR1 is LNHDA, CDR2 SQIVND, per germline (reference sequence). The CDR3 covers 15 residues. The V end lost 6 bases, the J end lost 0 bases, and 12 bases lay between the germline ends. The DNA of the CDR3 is TGTGCCAGTAGCCGAGACAGAGACTCTGGAAACACCATATATTTT. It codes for CASSRDRDSGNTIYF.

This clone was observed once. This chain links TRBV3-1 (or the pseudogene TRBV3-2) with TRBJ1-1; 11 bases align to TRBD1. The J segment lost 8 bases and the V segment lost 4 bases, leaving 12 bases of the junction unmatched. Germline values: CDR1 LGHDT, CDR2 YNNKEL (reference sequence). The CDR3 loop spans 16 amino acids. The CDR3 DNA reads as TGTGCCAGCAGCCCTCCCGGGACAGGGGGGGGTTCGGAAGCTTTCTTT. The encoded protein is CASSPPGTGGGSEAFF.

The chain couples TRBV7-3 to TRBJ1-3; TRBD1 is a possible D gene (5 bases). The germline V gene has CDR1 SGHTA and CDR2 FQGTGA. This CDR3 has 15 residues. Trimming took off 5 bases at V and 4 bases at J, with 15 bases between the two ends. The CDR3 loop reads CASSRDSGGGNTIYF. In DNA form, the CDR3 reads TGTGCCAGCAGCCGGGACTCGGGAGGCGGAAACACCATATATTTT.

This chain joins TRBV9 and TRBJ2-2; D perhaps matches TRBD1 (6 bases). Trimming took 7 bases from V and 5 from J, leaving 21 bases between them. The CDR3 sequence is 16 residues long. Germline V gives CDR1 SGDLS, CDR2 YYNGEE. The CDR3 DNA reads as TGTGCCAGCTCACTAGGGGGTAGGGCGAGTACCGGGGAGCTGTTTTTT. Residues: CASSLGGRASTGELFF.

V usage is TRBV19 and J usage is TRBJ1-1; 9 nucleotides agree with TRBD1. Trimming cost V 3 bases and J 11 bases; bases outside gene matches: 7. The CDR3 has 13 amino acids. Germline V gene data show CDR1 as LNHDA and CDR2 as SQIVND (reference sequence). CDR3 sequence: CASSIEQGARAFF. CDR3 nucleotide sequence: TGTGCCAGTAGTATCGAACAGGGGGCTCGGGCTTTCTTT.

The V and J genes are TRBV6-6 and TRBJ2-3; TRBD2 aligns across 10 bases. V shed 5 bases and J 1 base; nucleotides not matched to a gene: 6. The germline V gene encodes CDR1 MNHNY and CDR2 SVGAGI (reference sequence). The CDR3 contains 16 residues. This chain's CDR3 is CASSRGLAAGTDTQYF. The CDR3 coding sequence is TGTGCCAGCAGTCGAGGACTAGCGGCGGGCACAGATACGCAGTATTTT.

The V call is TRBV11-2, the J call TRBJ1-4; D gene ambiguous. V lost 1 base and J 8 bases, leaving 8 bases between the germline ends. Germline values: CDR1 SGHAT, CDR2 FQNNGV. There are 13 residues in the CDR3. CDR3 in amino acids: CASSLGGREKLFF. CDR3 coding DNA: TGTGCCAGCAGCTTAGGAGGGCGGGAAAAACTGTTTTTT.

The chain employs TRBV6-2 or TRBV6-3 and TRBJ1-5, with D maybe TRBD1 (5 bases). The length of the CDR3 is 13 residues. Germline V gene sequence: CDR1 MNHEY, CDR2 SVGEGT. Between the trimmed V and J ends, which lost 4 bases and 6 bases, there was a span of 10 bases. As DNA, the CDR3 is TGTGCCAGCAGTTCAGGGCTCGTTCAGCCCCAGCATTTT. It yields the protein CASSSGLVQPQHF.

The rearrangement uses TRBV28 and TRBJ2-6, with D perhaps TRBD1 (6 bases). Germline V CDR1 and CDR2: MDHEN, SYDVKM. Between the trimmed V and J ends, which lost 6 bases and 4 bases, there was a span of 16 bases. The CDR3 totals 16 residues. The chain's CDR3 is CASRFGPGAGANVLTF. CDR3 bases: TGTGCCAGCAGGTTCGGCCCAGGGGCCGGGGCCAACGTCCTGACTTTC.

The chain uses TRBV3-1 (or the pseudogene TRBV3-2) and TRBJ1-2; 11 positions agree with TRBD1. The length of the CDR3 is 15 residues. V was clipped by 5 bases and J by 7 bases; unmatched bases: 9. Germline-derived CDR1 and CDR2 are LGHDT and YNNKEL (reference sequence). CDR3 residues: CASSATDRGRLGYTF. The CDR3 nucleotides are TGTGCCAGCAGCGCAACGGACAGGGGGCGGCTTGGCTACACCTTC.

CDR3 sequence (DNA): TGTGCCACCACCGGAGGGCTGAATACCAAAAACATTCAGTACTTC. It yields the protein CATTGGLNTKNIQYF. The chain is built from TRBV28 and TRBJ2-4; D is perhaps TRBD2 (6 bases). The CDR3 length is 15 residues. Germline V gene data show CDR1 as MDHEN and CDR2 as SYDVKM. V was shortened by 10 bases and J by 2 bases, with 18 bases between the two germline ends.

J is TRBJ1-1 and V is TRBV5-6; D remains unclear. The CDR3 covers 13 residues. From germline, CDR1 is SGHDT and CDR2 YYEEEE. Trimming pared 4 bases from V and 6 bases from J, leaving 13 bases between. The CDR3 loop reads CASSRAGVSEAFF. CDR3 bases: TGTGCCAGCAGCCGCGCGGGAGTATCTGAAGCTTTCTTT. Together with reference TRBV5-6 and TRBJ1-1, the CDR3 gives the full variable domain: DAGVTQSPTHLIKTRGQQVTLRCSPKSGHDTVSWYQQALGQGPQFIFQYYEEEERQRGNFPDRFSGHQFPNYSSELNVNALLLGDSALYLCASSRAGVSEAFFGQGTRLTVV.

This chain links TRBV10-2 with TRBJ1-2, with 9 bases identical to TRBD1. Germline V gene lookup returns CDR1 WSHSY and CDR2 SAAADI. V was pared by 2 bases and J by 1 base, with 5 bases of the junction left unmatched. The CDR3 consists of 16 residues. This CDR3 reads CASSETGTGFNYGYTF. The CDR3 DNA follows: TGCGCCAGCAGTGAGACAGGGACAGGGTTTAACTATGGCTACACCTTC.

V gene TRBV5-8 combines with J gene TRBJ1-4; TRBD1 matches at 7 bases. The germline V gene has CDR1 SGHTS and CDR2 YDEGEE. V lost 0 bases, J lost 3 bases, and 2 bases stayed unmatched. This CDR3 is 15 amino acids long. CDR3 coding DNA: TGTGCCAGCAGCTTGGTACAGGGGCCTAATGAAAAACTGTTTTTT. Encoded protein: CASSLVQGPNEKLFF.

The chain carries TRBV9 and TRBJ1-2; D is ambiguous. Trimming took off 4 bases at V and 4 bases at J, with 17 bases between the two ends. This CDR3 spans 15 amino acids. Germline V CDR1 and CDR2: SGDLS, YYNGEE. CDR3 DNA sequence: TGTGCCAGCAGCAAAGACTCGTGGGTTACCTATGGCTACACCTTC. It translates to CASSKDSWVTYGYTF.

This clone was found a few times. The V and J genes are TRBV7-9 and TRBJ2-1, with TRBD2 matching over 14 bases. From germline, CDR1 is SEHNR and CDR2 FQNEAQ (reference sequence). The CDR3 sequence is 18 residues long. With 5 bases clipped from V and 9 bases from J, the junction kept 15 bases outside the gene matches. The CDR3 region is CASSDPGTSGSLWAEQFF. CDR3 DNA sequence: TGTGCCAGCAGCGATCCTGGGACTAGCGGGAGTCTTTGGGCTGAGCAGTTCTTC.

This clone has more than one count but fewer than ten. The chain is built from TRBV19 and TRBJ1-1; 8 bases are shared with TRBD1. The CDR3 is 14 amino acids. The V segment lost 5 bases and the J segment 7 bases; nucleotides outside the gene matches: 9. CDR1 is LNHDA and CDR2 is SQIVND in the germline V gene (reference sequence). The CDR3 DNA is TGTGCCAGTAGTCATCAGGGGGCGTTGGGTGAAGCTTTCTTT. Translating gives CASSHQGALGEAFF.

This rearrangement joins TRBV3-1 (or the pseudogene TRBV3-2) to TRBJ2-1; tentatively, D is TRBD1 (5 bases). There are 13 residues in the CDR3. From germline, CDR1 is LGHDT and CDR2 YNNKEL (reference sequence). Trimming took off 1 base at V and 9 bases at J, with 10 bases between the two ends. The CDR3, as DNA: TGTGCCAGCAGCCAAGCTAGGGGCGGTGAGCAGTTCTTC. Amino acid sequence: CASSQARGGEQFF.

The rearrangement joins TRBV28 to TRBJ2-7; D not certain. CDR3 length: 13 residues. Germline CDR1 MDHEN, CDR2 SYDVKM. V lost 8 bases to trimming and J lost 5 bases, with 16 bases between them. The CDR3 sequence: CASRSVEVHEQYF. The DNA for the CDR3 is TGTGCCAGCCGTTCCGTTGAGGTCCACGAGCAGTACTTC.

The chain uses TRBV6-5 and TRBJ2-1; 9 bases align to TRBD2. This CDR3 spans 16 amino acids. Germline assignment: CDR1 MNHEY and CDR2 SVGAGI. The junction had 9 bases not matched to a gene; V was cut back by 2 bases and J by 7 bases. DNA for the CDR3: TGTGCCAGCAGTTACCCAATTCGTAGCGGGAGTAATGAGCAGTTCTTC. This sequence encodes CASSYPIRSGSNEQFF.

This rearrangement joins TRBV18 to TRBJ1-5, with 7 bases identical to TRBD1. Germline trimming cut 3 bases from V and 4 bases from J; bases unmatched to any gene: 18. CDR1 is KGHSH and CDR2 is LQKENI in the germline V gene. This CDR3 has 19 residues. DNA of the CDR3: TGTGCCAGCTCACCCACGACAGGGTCACCGTCAGGTGGGAATCAGCCCCAGCATTTT. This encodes CASSPTTGSPSGGNQPQHF.

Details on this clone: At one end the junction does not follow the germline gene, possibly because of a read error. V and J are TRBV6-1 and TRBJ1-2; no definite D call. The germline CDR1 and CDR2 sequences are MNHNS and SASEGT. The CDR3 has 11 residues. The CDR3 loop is CASSERRDPSF. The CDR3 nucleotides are TGTGCCAGCAGTGAAAGGAGGGATCCATCCTTC.

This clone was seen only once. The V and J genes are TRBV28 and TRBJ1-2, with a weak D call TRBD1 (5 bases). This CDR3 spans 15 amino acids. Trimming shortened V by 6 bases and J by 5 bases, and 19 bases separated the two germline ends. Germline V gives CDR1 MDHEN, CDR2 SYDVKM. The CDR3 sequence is CASRTTGTKGYGYTF. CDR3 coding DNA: TGTGCCAGCAGGACCACCGGGACTAAGGGATATGGCTACACCTTC.

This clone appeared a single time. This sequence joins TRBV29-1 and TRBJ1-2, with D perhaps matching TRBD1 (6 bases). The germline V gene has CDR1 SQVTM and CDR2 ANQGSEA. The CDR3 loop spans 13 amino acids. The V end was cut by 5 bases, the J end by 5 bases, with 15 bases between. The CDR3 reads CSVLGGAIYGYTF. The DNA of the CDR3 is TGCAGCGTTCTGGGGGGGGCGATATATGGCTACACCTTC.

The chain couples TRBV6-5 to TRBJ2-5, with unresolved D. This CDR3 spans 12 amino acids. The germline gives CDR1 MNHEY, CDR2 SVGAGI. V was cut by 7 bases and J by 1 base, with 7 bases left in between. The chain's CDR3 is CASMGFQETQYF. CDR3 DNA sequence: TGTGCCAGCATGGGCTTCCAAGAGACCCAGTACTTC.

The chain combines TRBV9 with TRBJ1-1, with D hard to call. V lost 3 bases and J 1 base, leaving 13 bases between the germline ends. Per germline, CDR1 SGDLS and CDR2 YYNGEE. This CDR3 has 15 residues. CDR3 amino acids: CASSATPLPNTEAFF. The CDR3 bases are TGTGCCAGCAGCGCCACTCCCCTGCCGAACACTGAAGCTTTCTTT.